This record concerns one TCR beta chain sequence. These data come from a study of OX40 agonist ivuxolimab in advanced cancers. This table comes from immunoSEQ multiplex PCR, and its TCRdb copy is limited to in-frame clones, with some not included. Here the sample spans about 36,000 clones, about 87% being singletons. The TCR originated in an adult with an advanced solid tumor such as melanoma, head and neck, liver or kidney cancer. The material was CD4+ or CD8+ T cells sorted from blood, obtained in a trial of the OX40 agonist ivuxolimab.

The CDR3 loop reads CAISGLAGQETQYF. CDR3 bases: TGTGCCATCTCGGGACTAGCGGGTCAAGAGACCCAGTACTTC. The chain links TRBV10-3 to TRBJ2-5, with TRBD2 identical over 12 bases. V shed 8 bases, J shed 2 bases, and the junction held 3 bases outside the gene matches. The CDR3 totals 14 residues. From germline, CDR1 is ENHRY and CDR2 SYGVKD.